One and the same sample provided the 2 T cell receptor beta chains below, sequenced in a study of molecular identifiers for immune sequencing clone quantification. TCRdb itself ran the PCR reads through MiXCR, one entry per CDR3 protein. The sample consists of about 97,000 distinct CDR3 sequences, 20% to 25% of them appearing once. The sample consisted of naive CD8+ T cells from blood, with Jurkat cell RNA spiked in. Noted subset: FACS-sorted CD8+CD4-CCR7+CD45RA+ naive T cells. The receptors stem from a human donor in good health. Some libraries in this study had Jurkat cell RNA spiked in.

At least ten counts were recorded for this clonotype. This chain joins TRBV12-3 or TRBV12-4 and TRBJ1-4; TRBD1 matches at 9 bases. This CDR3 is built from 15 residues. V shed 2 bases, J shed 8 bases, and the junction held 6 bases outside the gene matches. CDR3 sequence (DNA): TGTGCCAGCAGTTTAATACAGGGGGCCCCCGAAAAACTGTTTTTT. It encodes CASSLIQGAPEKLFF.

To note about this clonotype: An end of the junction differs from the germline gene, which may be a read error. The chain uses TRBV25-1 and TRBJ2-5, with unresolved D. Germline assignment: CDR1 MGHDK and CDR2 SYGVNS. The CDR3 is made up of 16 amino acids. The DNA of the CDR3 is TGTGCCAGCAGTGGGTCCCCGGTAGGGCCCCAAGAGCCCCAGTACTTC. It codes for CASSGSPVGPQEPQYF. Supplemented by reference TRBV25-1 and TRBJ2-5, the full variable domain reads EADIYQTPRYLVIGTGKKITLECSQTMGHDKMYWYQQDPGMELHLIHYSYGVNSTEKGDLSSESTVSRIRTEHFPLTLESARPSHTSQYLCASSGSPVGPQEPQYFGPGTRLLVL.